This record covers a single T cell receptor (beta chain). The CDR3 is 14 residues long. V was trimmed by 3 bases and J by 8 bases, leaving 13 bases between them. Germline-derived CDR1 and CDR2 are SNHLY and FYNNEI. The record originates from a study of blood T cell repertoires in COVID-19. Some clones are missing from TCRdb's copy, which holds only in-frame ones; the method was immunoSEQ multiplex PCR. Of 150,000 to 200,000 clones in the sample, about four fifths were seen once. This chain links TRBV2 with TRBJ1-4, with D maybe TRBD1 (5 bases). This TCR was sampled from a man in his fifties who had recovered from COVID-19. The sample taken for sequencing was PBMCs or T cells enriched from blood (not recorded which). The CDR3 DNA reads as TGTGCCAGCAGTGATGACAGTGGTCGCGAAAAACTGTTTTTT. It yields the protein CASSDDSGREKLFF.